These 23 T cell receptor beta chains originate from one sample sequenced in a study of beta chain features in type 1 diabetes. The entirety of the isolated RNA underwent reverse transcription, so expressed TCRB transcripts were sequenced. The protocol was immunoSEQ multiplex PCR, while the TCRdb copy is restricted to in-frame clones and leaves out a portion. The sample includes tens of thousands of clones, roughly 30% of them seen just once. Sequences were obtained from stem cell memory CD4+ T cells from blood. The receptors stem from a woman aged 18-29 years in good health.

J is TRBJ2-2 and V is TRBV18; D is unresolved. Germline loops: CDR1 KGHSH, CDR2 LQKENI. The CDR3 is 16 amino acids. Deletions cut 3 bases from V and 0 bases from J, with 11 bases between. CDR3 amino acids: CASSPVGSANTGELFF. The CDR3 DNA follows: TGTGCCAGCTCACCCGTCGGCAGCGCGAACACCGGGGAGCTGTTTTTT.

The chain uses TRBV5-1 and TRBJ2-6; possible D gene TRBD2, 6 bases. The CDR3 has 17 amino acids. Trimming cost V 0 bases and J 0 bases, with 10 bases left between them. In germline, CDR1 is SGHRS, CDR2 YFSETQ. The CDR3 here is CASSLAGGSSGANVLTF. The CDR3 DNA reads TGCGCCAGCAGCTTGGCCGGAGGGAGCTCTGGGGCCAACGTCCTGACTTTC.

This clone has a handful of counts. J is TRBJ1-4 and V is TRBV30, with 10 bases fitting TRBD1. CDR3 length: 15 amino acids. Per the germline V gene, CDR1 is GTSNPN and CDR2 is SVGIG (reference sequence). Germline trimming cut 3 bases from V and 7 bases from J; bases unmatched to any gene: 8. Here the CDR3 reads CAWRPRDRGTEKLFF. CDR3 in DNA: TGTGCCTGGAGACCTCGGGACAGGGGAACTGAAAAACTGTTTTTT.

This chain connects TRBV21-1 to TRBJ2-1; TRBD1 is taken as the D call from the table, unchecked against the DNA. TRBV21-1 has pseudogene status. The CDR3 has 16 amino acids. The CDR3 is CASSKAGGQGVNEQFF. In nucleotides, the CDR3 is TGTGCCAGCAGCAAAGCGGGGGGACAGGGCGTGAATGAGCAGTTCTTC.

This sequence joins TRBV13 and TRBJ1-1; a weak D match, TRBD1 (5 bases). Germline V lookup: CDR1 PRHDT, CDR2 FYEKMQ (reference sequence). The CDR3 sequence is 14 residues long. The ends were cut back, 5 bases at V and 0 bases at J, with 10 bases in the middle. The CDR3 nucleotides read TGTGCCAGCAGCACAAGACAGTTGAACACTGAAGCTTTCTTT. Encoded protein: CASSTRQLNTEAFF.

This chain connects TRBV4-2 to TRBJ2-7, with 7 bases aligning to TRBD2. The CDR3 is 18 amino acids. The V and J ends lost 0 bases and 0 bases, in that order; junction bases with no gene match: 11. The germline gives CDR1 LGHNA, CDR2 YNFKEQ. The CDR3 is CASSQDHPSGGVSYEQYF. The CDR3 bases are TGTGCCAGCAGCCAAGATCACCCTAGCGGCGGGGTCTCCTACGAGCAGTACTTC.

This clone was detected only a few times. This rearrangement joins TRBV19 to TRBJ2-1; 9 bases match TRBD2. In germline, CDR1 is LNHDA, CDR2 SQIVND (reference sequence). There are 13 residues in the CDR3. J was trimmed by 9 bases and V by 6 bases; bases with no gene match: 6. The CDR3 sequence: CASSQRGEGEQFF. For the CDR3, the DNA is TGTGCCAGTAGCCAGCGGGGGGAGGGTGAGCAGTTCTTC.

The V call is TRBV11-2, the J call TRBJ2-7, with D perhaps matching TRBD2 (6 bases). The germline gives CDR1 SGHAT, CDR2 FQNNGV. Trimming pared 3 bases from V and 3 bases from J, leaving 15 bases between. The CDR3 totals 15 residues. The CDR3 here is CASSFPGTSFYEQYF. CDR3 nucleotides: TGTGCCAGCAGCTTCCCCGGGACTTCTTTCTACGAGCAGTACTTC. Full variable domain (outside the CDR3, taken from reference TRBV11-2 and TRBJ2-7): EAGVAQSPRYKIIEKRQSVAFWCNPISGHATLYWYQQILGQGPKLLIQFQNNGVVDDSQLPKDRFSAERLKGVDSTLKIQPAKLEDSAVYLCASSFPGTSFYEQYFGPGTRLTVT.

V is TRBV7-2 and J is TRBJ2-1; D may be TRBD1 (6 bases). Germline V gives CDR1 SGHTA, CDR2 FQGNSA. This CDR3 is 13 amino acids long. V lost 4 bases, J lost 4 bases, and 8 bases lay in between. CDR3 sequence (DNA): TGTGCCAGCAGCTCACAGGGTTACAATGAGCAGTTCTTC. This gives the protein CASSSQGYNEQFF.

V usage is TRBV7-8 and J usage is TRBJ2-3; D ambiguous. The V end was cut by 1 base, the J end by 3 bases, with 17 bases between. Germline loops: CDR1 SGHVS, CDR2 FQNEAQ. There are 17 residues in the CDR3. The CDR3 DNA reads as TGTGCCAGCAGCTTAGTGTGGGCGCCTTCGTGGACAGATACGCAGTATTTT. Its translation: CASSLVWAPSWTDTQYF. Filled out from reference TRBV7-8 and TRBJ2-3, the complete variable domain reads GAGVSQSPRYKVAKRGQDVALRCDPISGHVSLFWYQQALGQGPEFLTYFQNEAQLDKSGLPSDRFFAERPEGSVSTLKIQRTQQEDSAVYLCASSLVWAPSWTDTQYFGPGTRLTVL.

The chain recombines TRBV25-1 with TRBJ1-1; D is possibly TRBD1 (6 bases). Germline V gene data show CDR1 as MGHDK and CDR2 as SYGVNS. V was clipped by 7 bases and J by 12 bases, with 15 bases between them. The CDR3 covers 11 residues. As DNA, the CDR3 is TGTGCCAGCACCGGGGGGGGGCGGTCTTTCTTT. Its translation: CASTGGGRSFF.

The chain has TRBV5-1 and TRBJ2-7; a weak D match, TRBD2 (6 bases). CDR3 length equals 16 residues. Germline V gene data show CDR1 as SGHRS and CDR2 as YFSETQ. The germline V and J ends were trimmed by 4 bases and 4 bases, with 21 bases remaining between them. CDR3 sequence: CASSPTTGGSLYEQYF. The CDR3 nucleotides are TGCGCCAGCAGCCCCACCACCGGGGGATCCTTGTACGAGCAGTACTTC.

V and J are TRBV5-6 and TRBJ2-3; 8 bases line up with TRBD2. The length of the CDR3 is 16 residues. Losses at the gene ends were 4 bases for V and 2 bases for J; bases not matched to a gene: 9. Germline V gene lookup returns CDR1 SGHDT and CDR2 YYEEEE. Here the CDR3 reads CASSALAGLSTDTQYF. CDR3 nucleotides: TGTGCCAGCAGCGCTTTAGCGGGGCTCTCCACAGATACGCAGTATTTT.

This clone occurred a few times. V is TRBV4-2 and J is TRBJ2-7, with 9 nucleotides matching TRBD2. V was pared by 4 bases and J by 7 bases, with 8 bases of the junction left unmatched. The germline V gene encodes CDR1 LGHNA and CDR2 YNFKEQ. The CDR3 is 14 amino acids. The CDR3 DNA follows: TGTGCCAGCAGCCTGGGCGGGGGGGCCGAGGAGCAGTACTTC. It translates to CASSLGGGAEEQYF.

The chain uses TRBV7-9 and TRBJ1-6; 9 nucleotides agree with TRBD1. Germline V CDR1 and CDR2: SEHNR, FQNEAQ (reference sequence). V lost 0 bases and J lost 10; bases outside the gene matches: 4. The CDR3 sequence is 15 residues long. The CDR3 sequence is CASSLAGTGNSPLHF. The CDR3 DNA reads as TGTGCCAGCAGCTTAGCAGGGACAGGGAACTCACCCCTCCACTTT.

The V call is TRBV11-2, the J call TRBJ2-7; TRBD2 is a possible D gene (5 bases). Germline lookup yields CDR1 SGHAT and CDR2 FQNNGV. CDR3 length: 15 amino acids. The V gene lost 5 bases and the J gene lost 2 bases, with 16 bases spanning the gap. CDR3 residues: CASSRGQPPTYEQYF. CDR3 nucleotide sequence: TGTGCCAGCAGCCGGGGTCAACCTCCTACCTACGAGCAGTACTTC.

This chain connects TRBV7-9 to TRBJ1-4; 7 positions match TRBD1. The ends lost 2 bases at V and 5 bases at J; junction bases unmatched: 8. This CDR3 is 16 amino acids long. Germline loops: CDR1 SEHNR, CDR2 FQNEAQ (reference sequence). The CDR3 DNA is TGTGCCAGCAGCTTAAACCCCGACAGGGCCAATGAAAAACTGTTTTTT. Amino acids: CASSLNPDRANEKLFF.

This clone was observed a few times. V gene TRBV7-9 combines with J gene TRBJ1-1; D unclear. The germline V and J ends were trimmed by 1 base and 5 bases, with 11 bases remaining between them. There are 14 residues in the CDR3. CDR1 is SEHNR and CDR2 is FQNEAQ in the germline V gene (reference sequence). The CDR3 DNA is TGTGCCAGCAGCTTAGTGGAAAGAGGAACTGAAGCTTTCTTT. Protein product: CASSLVERGTEAFF.

The chain's CDR3 is CASSLFPPGQNTGELFF. The CDR3 DNA is TGTGCCAGCAGCTTATTCCCCCCAGGGCAGAACACCGGGGAGCTGTTTTTT. The chain carries TRBV7-2 and TRBJ2-2; possibly TRBD1 for D (5 bases). The CDR3 length is 17 residues. V dropped 2 bases and J dropped 1 base, with 14 bases sitting between them. From germline, CDR1 is SGHTA and CDR2 FQGNSA.

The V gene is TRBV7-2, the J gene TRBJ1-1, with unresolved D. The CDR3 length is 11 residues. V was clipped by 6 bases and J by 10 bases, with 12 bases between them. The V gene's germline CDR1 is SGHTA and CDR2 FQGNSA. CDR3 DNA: TGTGCCAGCAGTCGTGTCGGAGCAGCTTTCTTT. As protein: CASSRVGAAFF.

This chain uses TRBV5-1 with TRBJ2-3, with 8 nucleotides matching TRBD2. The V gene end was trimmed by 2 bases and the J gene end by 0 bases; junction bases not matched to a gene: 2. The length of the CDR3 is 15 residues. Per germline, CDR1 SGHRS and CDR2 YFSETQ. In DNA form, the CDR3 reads TGCGCCAGCAGCTTCCAGCGGGGGAGCACAGATACGCAGTATTTT. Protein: CASSFQRGSTDTQYF.

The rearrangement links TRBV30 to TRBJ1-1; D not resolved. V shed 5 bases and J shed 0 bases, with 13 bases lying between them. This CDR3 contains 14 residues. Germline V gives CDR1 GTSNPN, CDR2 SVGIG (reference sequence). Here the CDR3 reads CAWGPMAMNTEAFF. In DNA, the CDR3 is TGTGCCTGGGGCCCCATGGCCATGAACACTGAAGCTTTCTTT.

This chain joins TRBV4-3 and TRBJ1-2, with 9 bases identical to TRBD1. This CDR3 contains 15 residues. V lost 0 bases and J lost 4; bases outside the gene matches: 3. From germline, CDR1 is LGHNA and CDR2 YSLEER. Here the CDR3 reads CASSQEDRGGYGYTF. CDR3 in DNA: TGCGCCAGCAGCCAAGAGGACAGGGGAGGCTATGGCTACACCTTC.